This passage covers 3 T cell receptor beta chains from one sample sequenced in a study of cytomegalovirus exposure and HLA in healthy donors. The study ran its PCR with 60 Vbeta and 13 Jbeta primers. Clones were sequenced by immunoSEQ multiplex PCR, and TCRdb holds only the in-frame ones, with some missing. The sample shows under 200,000 clones, roughly 84% of them seen only once. The specimen was PBMCs. All receptors come from a young man in good health and CMV-seronegative.

Concerning this clone: One junction end disagrees with the germline gene, perhaps due to a read error. V and J are TRBV7-9 and TRBJ1-3; D might be TRBD1 (6 bases). From germline, CDR1 is SEHNR and CDR2 FQNEAQ (reference sequence). This CDR3 has 13 residues. In nucleotides, the CDR3 is TGTTCCAGCAGCTTGGGGGCAGGAAACACCATATATTTT. Translation gives CSSSLGAGNTIYF.

The chain recombines TRBV5-1 with TRBJ2-5; D is possibly TRBD1 (6 bases). This CDR3 comprises 16 residues. Germline loops: CDR1 SGHRS, CDR2 YFSETQ. Trimming took 2 bases from V and 5 from J, leaving 19 bases between them. The CDR3 DNA follows: TGCGCCAGCAGCTTACGCAGGGGTGACTCGCGGGAGACCCAGTACTTC. Amino acids: CASSLRRGDSRETQYF. The full variable domain, rest sourced from reference TRBV5-1 and TRBJ2-5, is KAGVTQTPRYLIKTRGQQVTLSCSPISGHRSVSWYQQTPGQGLQFLFEYFSETQRNKGNFPGRFSGRQFSNSRSEMNVSTLELGDSALYLCASSLRRGDSRETQYFGPGTRLLVL.

The chain combines TRBV6-1 with TRBJ2-7, with D possibly matching TRBD2 (5 bases). The CDR3 has 16 amino acids. V was cut by 4 bases and J by 4 bases, with 20 bases left in between. Germline lookup yields CDR1 MNHNS and CDR2 SASEGT. CDR3 DNA sequence: TGTGCCAGCAGTGCCCCGGGATCCAGGAGGCTATACGAGCAGTACTTC. It yields the protein CASSAPGSRRLYEQYF.